This TCR beta chain was obtained from a study of blood T cell repertoires in COVID-19. Overall study context: Researchers got acute and convalescent COVID-19 samples from the United States, Italy and Spain. PBMCs, B-cell-depleted T cells, or T cells provided the cDNA or gDNA that made up the material.

Between the trimmed V and J ends, which lost 3 bases and 6 bases, there was a span of 16 bases. This CDR3 region has 15 residues. Germline CDR1 LGHNA, CDR2 YSLEER. Data came from immunoSEQ multiplex PCR; TCRdb stores just in-frame clones and leaves some out. The sample lists 110,000 to 150,000 clones, 75% to 90% occurring once. This receptor was identified in a man aged 55 to 69 with active or convalescent COVID-19. The specimen sequenced was peripheral blood. The chain couples TRBV4-3 to TRBJ2-3; maybe TRBD1 (7 bases). The CDR3 nucleotides are TGCGCCAGCAGCCAGGAGGGGGCCCGGAGGGATACGCAGTATTTT. It codes for CASSQEGARRDTQYF.